A selection of T cell receptor beta chains follows, all from one sample in a study of T cells in Graves' hyperthyroidism and ophthalmopathy. TCRdb ran MiXCR on the multiplex PCR reads and lists one entry per CDR3 protein. The table has about 560,000 distinct CDR3 sequences, roughly a sixth seen once. Source material: blood. Receptor source: a woman under 30 with Graves' hyperthyroidism. Both conserved end residues are part of each CDR3. The order of the fields is V gene, D gene, J gene, clone size, CDR3 DNA, CDR3 protein. D genes are given only for firm matches. Some rows mark clone size as missing; the rest say once, few, many or name a class of expanded clone.

>TRBV11-2|NA|TRBJ2-3|many
TGTGCCAGCAGCTTAGATCTGCCTAGCTTAGATACGCAGTATTTT
CASSLDLPSLDTQYF
>TRBV2|TRBD1|TRBJ1-2|NA
TGTGCCAGCGGGGGACAGGTTTACGGCTACACCTTC
CASGGQVYGYTF
>TRBV20-1|TRBD1|TRBJ2-7|many
TGCAGTGCTGACTTGGGACAGGGTAGCTCCTACGAGCAGTACTTC
CSADLGQGSSYEQYF
>TRBV2|TRBD2|TRBJ2-5|NA
TGTGCCAGCAGTCGGGAGGGCCCACGAGAGACCCAGTGCTTC
CASSREGPRETQCF
>TRBV7-2|NA|TRBJ2-2|NA
TGTGCCAGCAGGGAAGGGGCCGGGGAGCTGTTTTTT
CASREGAGELFF
>TRBV6-1|NA|TRBJ2-7|few
TGTGCCAGCAGCCTACCGGGACAAACCTACGAGCAGTACTTC
CASSLPGQTYEQYF
>TRBV7-8|NA|TRBJ1-3|few
TGTGCCAGCAGACGGACGTCTGGAAACACCATATATTTT
CASRRTSGNTIYF
>TRBV5-6|NA|TRBJ2-7|NA
TGTGCCAGCAGCGGACCACCTCCCGCCGAGGGCGAGCAGTACTTC
CASSGPPPAEGEQYF
>TRBV2|TRBD1|TRBJ2-5|many
TGTGCCAGCAGCGCTTGGGACAGTATGAAGACCCAGTACTTC
CASSAWDSMKTQYF
>TRBV12-3/TRBV12-4|NA|TRBJ1-5|few
TGTGCCAGCAGTTTGAACCTTAGCAATCAGCCCCAGCATTTT
CASSLNLSNQPQHF
>TRBV20-1|TRBD2|TRBJ2-1|few
TGCAGTGCTAGGGCCCCCGGGACTAGCCTAAGTACTGAGCAGTTCTTC
CSARAPGTSLSTEQFF
>TRBV7-9|TRBD2|TRBJ2-1|many
TGTGCCAGCAGCCCGACTAGCCGCTACAATGAGCAGTTCTTC
CASSPTSRYNEQFF
>TRBV7-9|NA|TRBJ1-1|NA
TGTGCCAGCAACCCCCTCGGCACAGGGTTGAACACTGAAGCTTTCTTT
CASNPLGTGLNTEAFF
>TRBV18|TRBD1|TRBJ2-2|many
TGTGCCAGCTCAACGGACAGGGCCACCGGGGAGCTGTTTTTT
CASSTDRATGELFF
>TRBV9|NA|TRBJ1-3|NA
TGTGCCAGCATCGTAGAAGGGGCGGGCGGCCTGAACACCATATATTTT
CASIVEGAGGLNTIYF
>TRBV30|NA|TRBJ2-4|few
TGTGCCTGGAGTACGGCGCCGCTAGCCAAAAACATTCAGTACTTC
CAWSTAPLAKNIQYF